This TCR beta chain was sequenced for a study of radiotherapy plus CTLA-4 blockade in lung cancer. The V gene end was trimmed by 0 bases and the J gene end by 11 bases; junction bases not matched to a gene: 6. This CDR3 has 13 residues. The germline V gene encodes CDR1 SGHVS and CDR2 FQNEAQ. Using immunoSEQ multiplex PCR, the repertoire was profiled, and TCRdb retains in-frame clones only, with some absent. The sample lists 25,000 to 30,000 clones; about 76% were seen once. The sequence derives from a human donor with non-small cell lung cancer that progressed on radiotherapy plus ipilimumab. V and J are TRBV7-8 and TRBJ1-1; the match to TRBD1 covers 7 bases. Sequenced here: peripheral blood, sampled from a patient treated with radiotherapy plus ipilimumab. CDR3 residues: CASSLAEGAPAFF. The CDR3 region has the DNA TGTGCCAGCAGCTTAGCGGAGGGGGCGCCGGCTTTCTTT.